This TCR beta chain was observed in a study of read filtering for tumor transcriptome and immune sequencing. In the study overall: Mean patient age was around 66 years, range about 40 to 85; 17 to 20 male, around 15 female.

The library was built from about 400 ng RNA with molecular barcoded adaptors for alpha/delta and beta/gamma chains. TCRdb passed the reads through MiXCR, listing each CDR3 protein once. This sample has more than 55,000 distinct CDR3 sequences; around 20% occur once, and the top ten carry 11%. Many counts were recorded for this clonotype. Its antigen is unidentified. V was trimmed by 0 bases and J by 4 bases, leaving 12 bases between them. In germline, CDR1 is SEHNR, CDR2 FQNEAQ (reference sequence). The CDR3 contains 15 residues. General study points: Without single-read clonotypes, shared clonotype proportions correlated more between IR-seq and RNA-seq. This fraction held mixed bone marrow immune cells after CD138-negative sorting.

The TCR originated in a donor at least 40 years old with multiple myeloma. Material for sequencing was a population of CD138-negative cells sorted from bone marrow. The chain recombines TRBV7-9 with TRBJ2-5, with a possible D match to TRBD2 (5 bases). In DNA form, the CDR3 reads TGTGCCAGCAGCTTAGCCTCGGGAAGTCGAGAGACCCAGTACTTC. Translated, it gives CASSLASGSRETQYF.